This TCR beta chain is drawn from a study of cytomegalovirus exposure and HLA in healthy donors. The PCR ran on 60 Vbeta and 13 Jbeta primers. Sequencing used immunoSEQ multiplex PCR; TCRdb keeps in-frame clones, though not all of them. The repertoire consists of more than 130,000 clones, with 80% occurring once and the leading ten covering approximately 5.1%. Germline V gene lookup returns CDR1 SGHVS and CDR2 FQNEAQ. Trimming left V 7 bases short and J 6 bases short, with 9 bases between. The CDR3 is 11 amino acids. Healthy bone marrow donors made up the donor group. The source material was PBMCs. The TCR comes from a male donor in good health and CMV-seronegative. The chain combines TRBV7-8 with TRBJ1-1; D call uncertain. CDR3 protein: CASTRGSEAFF. The CDR3 DNA reads as TGTGCCAGCACCCGAGGGTCTGAAGCTTTCTTT.